This T cell receptor beta chain comes out of a study of Ad26.COV2.S vaccination and SARS-CoV-2 variants. Overall study: Enrolled in COV1001, the donor was in the Ad26.COV2.S trial arm, which received the vaccine. In the study, Ad26.COV2.S was injected intramuscularly once, or twice 56 days apart.

Treatment defined: approximately 18 received Ad26.COV2.S at low or high dose, single or two shots; about 5 received placebo; per-sample allocation not given. All samples were drawn on day 63, counting from the first vaccine or placebo injection. Some clones are missing from TCRdb's copy, which holds only in-frame ones; the method was immunoSEQ multiplex PCR. Of approximately 400,000 clones listed, around four fifths are singletons. This clone was seen just once. V was cut by 3 bases and J by 10 bases, with 14 bases left in between. CDR1 is SGHDT, CDR2 YYEEEE, per germline. CDR3 length: 13 residues. The sample consisted of peripheral blood, taken in a trial of Ad26.COV2.S vaccine versus placebo. The origin of this receptor is a person aged 18-60 years who received the Ad26.COV2.S COVID-19 vaccine or a placebo. The V gene is TRBV5-6, the J gene TRBJ2-1, with D perhaps TRBD1 (5 bases). The CDR3 reads CASSYQGFAEQFF. CDR3 in DNA: TGTGCCAGCAGCTATCAGGGTTTCGCGGAGCAGTTCTTC.